This T cell receptor beta chain originates from a study of beta chain features in type 1 diabetes. Overall study findings and caveats: Comparison showed that naive, central memory and Treg TCRB repertoires appeared more similar among patients than among healthy donors.

Comments on this clone: Its target is unknown.

The isolated RNA, all of it, was reverse transcribed, so expressed TCRB transcripts were what got sequenced. Assay: immunoSEQ multiplex PCR; the TCRdb copy retains only in-frame clones and omits some. The sample lists about 150,000 clones; 8.1% were seen once. The V gene's germline CDR1 is MNHEY and CDR2 SVGAGI. The length of the CDR3 is 15 residues. V shed 0 bases and J shed 3 bases, with 11 bases lying between them. This chain links TRBV6-5 with TRBJ1-2; a possible D gene is TRBD1 (6 bases). What was sequenced was central memory CD4+ T cells from blood. The receptor was derived from a man in his late teens or twenties in good health. In nucleotides, the CDR3 is TGTGCCAGCAGTTACTCGTTCGCAGGGGACTATGGCTACACCTTC. It codes for CASSYSFAGDYGYTF.